This record looks at one T cell receptor (beta chain) sequence and its context. The antigen remains unidentified. The CDR3 spans 16 residues. The germline V gene has CDR1 SGHKS and CDR2 YYEKEE (reference sequence). Trimming stripped 4 bases from V and 0 bases from J, with 17 bases between. The repertoire was sequenced with immunoSEQ multiplex PCR; TCRdb's copy has only in-frame clones and lacks some. The sample lists 1.4 million to 1.5 million clones, approximately 97% occurring once. This entry is derived from a study of shared clonotypes between healthy human individuals. Study as a whole: Three CD4 naive, three CD4 memory, two CD8 naive and one CD8 memory plate were used per donor. Study-wide results and caveats: An expected dependence of interdonor clonotype sharing on sequencing depth was noted. The sampled material consisted only of blood, and tissue repertoires are likely to differ. Roughly 5% of naive CD4 clonotypes were shared across several donors.

The V call is TRBV5-5, the J call TRBJ2-7, with D possibly being TRBD2 (6 bases). This sequence was found in a man in his thirties or forties in good health. Material: naive CD4+ T cells sorted from blood. Subset meaning: CD45RA+ positively selected. The CDR3 sequence is CASSRSGTWSSYEQYF. In nucleotides, the CDR3 is TGTGCCAGCAGCAGATCCGGGACTTGGAGCTCCTACGAGCAGTACTTC.